Shown below are 28 T cell receptor beta chains from a single sample sequenced in a study of T cells expressing NK-cell markers. Following a re-call of the 5' RACE reads, TCRdb has one entry per CDR3 protein and lacks DNA. This sample's table has about 540,000 distinct CDR3 sequences. Sequenced input: blood T cells: a sorted CD56 or NKG2C T cell subset, CD4+ or CD8+ T cells, or bulk PBMC T cells (not recorded which). These receptors were taken from a man younger than 30 in good health.

This chain joins TRBV4-1 and TRBJ1-4. In germline, CDR1 is MGHRA, CDR2 YSYEKL. The length of the CDR3 is 17 residues. The CDR3 sequence: CASSQDQGLRTNEKLFF.

The chain links TRBV18 to TRBJ2-5; the D gene TCRdb calls, TRBD1, cannot be checked with no DNA. Per germline, CDR1 KGHSH and CDR2 LQKENI. This CDR3 region has 14 residues. CDR3 loop: CASSPAGGEETQYF. The full variable domain, with the rest looked up from reference TRBV18 and TRBJ2-5, is NAGVMQNPRHLVRRRGQEARLRCSPMKGHSHVYWYRQLPEEGLKFMVYLQKENIIDESGMPKERFSAEFPKEGPSILRIQQVVRGDSAAYFCASSPAGGEETQYFGPGTRLLVL.

This chain connects TRBV29-1 to TRBJ2-1; TCRdb selects TRBD2, and the lack of DNA leaves this call unchecked. CDR1 is SQVTM, CDR2 ANQGSEA, per germline. CDR3 length: 17 amino acids. CDR3 amino acids: CSVEAAGGPKTYNEQFF.

V gene TRBV27 combines with J gene TRBJ2-1; TCRdb picks TRBD1, but there is no DNA to check that call. Germline values: CDR1 MNHEY, CDR2 SMNVEV (reference sequence). The CDR3 loop spans 17 amino acids. CDR3 residues: CASSGGGRGATYNEQFF.

This chain joins TRBV7-2 and TRBJ2-1; no DNA is available, so the TRBD1 call from TCRdb remains unchecked. Germline CDR1 SGHTA, CDR2 FQGNSA. The CDR3 is 15 amino acids. The CDR3 sequence is CASSSPGRSYNEQFF.

The chain has TRBV29-1 and TRBJ2-1; TCRdb picks TRBD1, but there is no DNA to check that call. The V gene's germline CDR1 is SQVTM and CDR2 ANQGSEA. The CDR3 consists of 15 residues. CDR3 residues: CSVPGPWAALNEQFF.

The CDR3 loop is CASSEGTRRTGELFF. The gene calls are TRBV25-1 and TRBJ2-2; TCRdb proposes TRBD2, but this gene call is untestable without DNA. There are 15 residues in the CDR3. Germline CDR1 is MGHDK and CDR2 is SYGVNS.

The J gene is TRBJ2-2, the V gene TRBV12-3 or TRBV12-4; without DNA, the TCRdb call of TRBD2 cannot be checked. The CDR3 consists of 13 residues. This CDR3 reads CAAGLAGVGELFF.

The chain carries TRBV12-3 or TRBV12-4 and TRBJ1-5; TCRdb names TRBD1, which stays unverified in the absence of DNA. The CDR3 is 15 amino acids. CDR3 region: CASSLAGTFNQPQHF.

The gene calls are TRBV5-1 and TRBJ1-1. Per germline, CDR1 SGHRS and CDR2 YFSETQ. This CDR3 is 17 amino acids long. The CDR3 reads CASTPLGTGLLNTEAFF.

The chain uses TRBV4-3 and TRBJ2-2; TCRdb proposes TRBD2, but this gene call is untestable without DNA. This CDR3 is 17 amino acids long. The V gene's germline CDR1 is LGHNA and CDR2 YSLEER. CDR3 in amino acids: CASSQESSGGGTGELFF.

This chain joins TRBV27 and TRBJ2-5; TCRdb picks TRBD2, but there is no DNA to check that call. This CDR3 is 13 amino acids long. Germline CDR1 MNHEY, CDR2 SMNVEV (reference sequence). CDR3 sequence: CASSRALKETQYF.

The chain employs TRBV7-9 and TRBJ2-7. Germline CDR1 is SEHNR and CDR2 is FQNEAQ (reference sequence). CDR3 length: 11 residues. The CDR3 loop reads CASSSEWEQYF.

This chain's CDR3 is CASSPSQYTGELFF. The chain is built from TRBV7-6 and TRBJ2-2; the D gene TCRdb calls, TRBD2, cannot be checked with no DNA. Germline V CDR1 and CDR2: SGHVS, FNYEAQ. The CDR3 runs 14 residues.

The chain recombines TRBV7-9 with TRBJ2-3; TCRdb returns TRBD2, unconfirmable since there is no DNA. The CDR3 has 13 residues. The germline gives CDR1 SEHNR, CDR2 FQNEAQ (reference sequence). The CDR3 loop reads CATAASGTDTQYF.

This chain links TRBV20-1 with TRBJ2-7. The CDR3 loop spans 16 amino acids. Per germline, CDR1 DFQATT and CDR2 SNEGSKA (reference sequence). The CDR3 sequence is CSASLTWSGSSYEQYF.

The rearrangement joins TRBV30 to TRBJ2-3; TCRdb returns TRBD2, unconfirmable since there is no DNA. The CDR3 length is 15 residues. Germline CDR1 reads GTSNPN; CDR2 reads SVGIG (reference sequence). The CDR3 protein is CAWSPGLAGADTQYF.

The chain has TRBV29-1 and TRBJ2-1; the D gene TCRdb calls, TRBD2, cannot be checked with no DNA. Germline V lookup: CDR1 SQVTM, CDR2 ANQGSEA. The CDR3 runs 13 residues. CDR3 amino acids: CSVEQPGLIEQFF.

This chain links TRBV12-3 or TRBV12-4 with TRBJ2-7; TCRdb returns TRBD2, unconfirmable since there is no DNA. The CDR3 is made up of 15 amino acids. This chain's CDR3 is CASTVAGGPSREQYF.

The V gene is TRBV10-3, the J gene TRBJ2-7; the TCRdb call, TRBD1, lacks DNA for checking. The length of the CDR3 is 16 residues. Germline loops: CDR1 ENHRY, CDR2 SYGVKD. The CDR3 is CAISSRQGSPNYEQYF.

The J gene is TRBJ2-5, the V gene TRBV12-3 or TRBV12-4; lacking DNA, the TRBD1 call made by TCRdb goes unchecked. This CDR3 is built from 18 residues. CDR3 region: CASSPRGVESYRGETQYF.

V gene TRBV29-1 combines with J gene TRBJ2-1; the D gene TCRdb calls, TRBD2, cannot be checked with no DNA. CDR3 length: 16 amino acids. The germline V gene has CDR1 SQVTM and CDR2 ANQGSEA. The CDR3: CSVEGLAGGMKNEQFF.

The chain couples TRBV29-1 to TRBJ2-5; TCRdb's D call, TRBD2, is unchecked because there is no DNA. The germline V gene has CDR1 SQVTM and CDR2 ANQGSEA. CDR3 length: 12 residues. The CDR3 sequence is CSVEGYGLARHF.

The V call is TRBV15, the J call TRBJ2-3; the D call from TCRdb, TRBD2, cannot be confirmed without DNA. Germline assignment: CDR1 LNHNV and CDR2 YYDKDF (reference sequence). The CDR3 contains 19 residues. CDR3 protein: CATSSPLRAGGLGTDTQYF.

The chain has TRBV12-3 or TRBV12-4 and TRBJ2-7; the D gene TCRdb calls, TRBD2, cannot be checked with no DNA. The CDR3 runs to 13 residues. CDR3 sequence reads: CASSFRGKYEQYF.

The chain employs TRBV19 and TRBJ2-1; the D call of TRBD1 rests on TCRdb alone, since no DNA is present to check it. Germline V gene lookup returns CDR1 LNHDA and CDR2 SQIVND (reference sequence). This CDR3 is 16 amino acids long. CDR3 residues: CASSIGARASYNEQFF.

The CDR3 protein is CSVEQEAKNIQYF. This chain connects TRBV29-1 to TRBJ2-4. This CDR3 spans 13 amino acids. Germline V gene sequence: CDR1 SQVTM, CDR2 ANQGSEA.

V and J are TRBV12-3 or TRBV12-4 and TRBJ2-6; the D call from TCRdb, TRBD1, cannot be confirmed without DNA. This CDR3 is built from 19 residues. Here the CDR3 reads CASSLRQGHPFSGANVLTF.